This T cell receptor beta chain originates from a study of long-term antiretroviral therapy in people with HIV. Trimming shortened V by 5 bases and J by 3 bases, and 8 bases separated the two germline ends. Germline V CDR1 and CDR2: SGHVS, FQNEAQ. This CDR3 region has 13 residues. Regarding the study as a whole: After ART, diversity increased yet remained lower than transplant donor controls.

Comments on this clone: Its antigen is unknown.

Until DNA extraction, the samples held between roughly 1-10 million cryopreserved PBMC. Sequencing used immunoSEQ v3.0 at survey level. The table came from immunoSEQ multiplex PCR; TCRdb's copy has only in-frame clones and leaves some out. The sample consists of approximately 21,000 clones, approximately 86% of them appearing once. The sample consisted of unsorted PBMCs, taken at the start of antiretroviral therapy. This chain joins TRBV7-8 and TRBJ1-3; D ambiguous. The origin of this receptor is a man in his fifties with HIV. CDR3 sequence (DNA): TGTGCCAGCAGCCCAGGATTTGGAAACACCATATATTTT. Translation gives CASSPGFGNTIYF.